These T cell receptor beta chains were read from a single sample in a study of cytomegalovirus exposure and HLA in healthy donors. The repertoire was sequenced with immunoSEQ multiplex PCR; TCRdb's copy has only in-frame clones and lacks some. This table has under 150,000 clones, roughly two thirds appearing once. The sequenced sample was PBMCs. These receptors originate from a man aged 30-40 years in good health and CMV-seropositive. CDR3s include the opening cysteine and the closing phenylalanine or tryptophan. The D gene is left open where the match is weak. Part of the rows lack a size; the others show once, few, many or a class for expanded clones.

TRBV7-9	-	-	13	TRBJ2-7	TGTGCCAGCAGCTGGAGCTACCAAGACGAGCAGTACTTC	CASSWSYQDEQYF
TRBV7-6	once	-	14	TRBJ2-2	TGTGCCAGCAGCTTAGCCGTGAACACCGGGGAGCTGTTTTTT	CASSLAVNTGELFF
TRBV11-2	-	-	12	TRBJ2-7	TGTGCCAGCAGCTTATTCCAGGGTGGGCAGTACTTC	CASSLFQGGQYF
TRBV5-1	-	TRBD1	14	TRBJ2-7	TGCGCCAGCAGCTTGGGACAGGGCGGCGACGAGCAGTACTTC	CASSLGQGGDEQYF
TRBV2	-	TRBD2	14	TRBJ2-7	TGTGCCAGCATCTCGACTAGCGGGGCTTACGAGCAGTACTTC	CASISTSGAYEQYF
TRBV18	-	-	13	TRBJ1-5	TGTGCCAGCGCCACGGGGAGGAATCAGCCCCAGCATTTT	CASATGRNQPQHF
TRBV7-9	-	-	18	TRBJ2-6	TGTGCCAGCAGCTCGTTGGGGGGGGCGTACTCTGGGGCCAACGTCCTGACTTTC	CASSSLGGAYSGANVLTF
TRBV18	-	-	16	TRBJ2-6	TGTGCCAGCTCACTATACAGGGAGTCTGGGGCCAACGTCCTGACTTTC	CASSLYRESGANVLTF
TRBV7-3	-	-	12	TRBJ2-2	TGTGCCAGCAGCCTTCACACCGGGGAGCTGTTTTTT	CASSLHTGELFF
TRBV4-2	-	-	15	TRBJ2-7	TGTGCCAGCAGCCAAGATCCGGCTAGCAGCTACGAGCAGTACTTC	CASSQDPASSYEQYF
TRBV2	-	TRBD1	15	TRBJ1-5	TGTGCCAGCAGCGGACAGGGGGCGGGCAATCAGCCCCAGCATTTT	CASSGQGAGNQPQHF
TRBV5-1	few	-	15	TRBJ1-4	TGCGCCAGCAGCTTGTTGGACAGTTATAATGAAAAACTGTTTTTT	CASSLLDSYNEKLFF
TRBV7-9	-	TRBD1	13	TRBJ1-4	TGTGCCAGCAGCTTAGACAGGGGTGAAAAACTGTTTTTT	CASSLDRGEKLFF
TRBV6-1	few	-	15	TRBJ1-2	TGTGCCAGCAGTGAAGCGCTTCGCCAGGTCTATGGCTACACCTTC	CASSEALRQVYGYTF
TRBV7-7	-	TRBD1	15	TRBJ2-2	TGTGCTAGCAGCCAAACAGGGGCGGGCACCGGGGAGCTGTTTTTT	CASSQTGAGTGELFF
TRBV11-2	few	TRBD2	16	TRBJ2-7	TGTGCCAGCAGCTTAGATCACACTCCGCGGGGGAACGAGCAGTACTTC	CASSLDHTPRGNEQYF
TRBV9	-	-	14	TRBJ2-7	TGTGCCAGCAGCGTAGACGGCAGGACATACGAGCAGTACTTC	CASSVDGRTYEQYF
TRBV27	few	TRBD2	15	TRBJ2-1	TGTGCCAGCAGTTTAGGGACTAGCTCCTACAATGAGCAGTTCTTC	CASSLGTSSYNEQFF
TRBV6-4	few	-	14	TRBJ2-3	TGTGCCAGCAGTGATGGTAGAGACTCAGATACGCAGTATTTT	CASSDGRDSDTQYF
TRBV12-5	once	TRBD1	17	TRBJ1-4	TGTGCTAGGCCCCCCTCCCCCTCACAGGGGTTTGAGGAAAAACTGTTTTTT	CARPPSPSQGFEEKLFF
TRBV7-9	-	-	14	TRBJ1-1	TGTGCCAGCAGCTTACGGTCGATGAACACTGAAGCTTTCTTT	CASSLRSMNTEAFF
TRBV27	-	-	14	TRBJ2-1	TGTGCCAGCAGTTCCCAGTCCCGTCTGAATGAGCAGTTCTTC	CASSSQSRLNEQFF
TRBV2	-	TRBD1	15	TRBJ1-4	TGTGCCAGCATTTATACAGGGGGAGGGGGTGAAAAACTGTTTTTT	CASIYTGGGGEKLFF